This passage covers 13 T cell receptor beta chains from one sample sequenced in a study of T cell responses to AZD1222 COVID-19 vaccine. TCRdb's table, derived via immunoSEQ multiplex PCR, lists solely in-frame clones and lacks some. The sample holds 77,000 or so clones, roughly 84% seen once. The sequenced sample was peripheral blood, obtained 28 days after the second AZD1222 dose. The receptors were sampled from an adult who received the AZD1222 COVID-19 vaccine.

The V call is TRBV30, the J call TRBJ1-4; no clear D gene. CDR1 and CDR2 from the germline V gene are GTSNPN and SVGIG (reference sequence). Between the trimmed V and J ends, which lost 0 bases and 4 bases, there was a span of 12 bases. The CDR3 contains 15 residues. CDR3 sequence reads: CAWSVLRQHNEKLFF. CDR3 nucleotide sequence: TGTGCCTGGAGTGTACTGAGACAACATAATGAAAAACTGTTTTTT.

The DNA for the CDR3 is TGTGCCTGGAGTGCTGATTCACCCCTCCACTTT. Its protein is CAWSADSPLHF. This sequence joins TRBV30 and TRBJ1-6; D is uncertain. Germline-derived CDR1 and CDR2 are GTSNPN and SVGIG (reference sequence). V lost 1 base to trimming and J lost 8 bases, with 3 bases between them. This CDR3 is built from 11 residues.

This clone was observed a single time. The CDR3 DNA reads as TGTGCCTGGAGTGTCCTCGGACGGAACTATGGCTACACCTTC. As protein: CAWSVLGRNYGYTF. The gene calls are TRBV30 and TRBJ1-2, with D unclear. The germline V gene has CDR1 GTSNPN and CDR2 SVGIG (reference sequence). V was clipped by 0 bases and J by 2 bases, with 10 bases between them. The CDR3 loop spans 14 amino acids.

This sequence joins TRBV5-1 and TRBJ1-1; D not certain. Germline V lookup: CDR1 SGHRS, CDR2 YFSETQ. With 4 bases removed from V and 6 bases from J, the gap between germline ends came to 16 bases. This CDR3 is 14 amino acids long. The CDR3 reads CASSPEGRAPEAFF. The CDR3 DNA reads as TGCGCCAGCAGCCCGGAAGGGCGGGCGCCTGAAGCTTTCTTT.

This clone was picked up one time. The CDR3 DNA follows: TGCGCCAGCAGCGTACAGGGGTCGGGCAATTCACCCCTCCACTTT. Translation gives CASSVQGSGNSPLHF. The chain is built from TRBV5-1 and TRBJ1-6; 7 bases agree with TRBD1. The CDR3 consists of 15 residues. The ends lost 4 bases at V and 7 bases at J; junction bases unmatched: 8. Germline CDR1 and CDR2: SGHRS and YFSETQ.

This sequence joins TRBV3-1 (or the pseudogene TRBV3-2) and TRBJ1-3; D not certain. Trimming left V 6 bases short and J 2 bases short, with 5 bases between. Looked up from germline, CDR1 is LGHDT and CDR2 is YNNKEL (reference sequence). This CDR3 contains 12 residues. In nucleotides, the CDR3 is TGTGCCAGCAGTGGGGCTGGAAACACCATATATTTT. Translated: CASSGAGNTIYF.

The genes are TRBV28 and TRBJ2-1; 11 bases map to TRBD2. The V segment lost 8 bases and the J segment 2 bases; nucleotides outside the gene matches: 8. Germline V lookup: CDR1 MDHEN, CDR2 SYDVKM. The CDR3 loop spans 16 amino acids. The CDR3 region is CASDAGSGGAYNEQFF. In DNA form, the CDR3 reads TGTGCCAGCGACGCCGGTAGCGGGGGGGCCTACAATGAGCAGTTCTTC.

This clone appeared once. This CDR3 reads CASSQGPGNEQFF. DNA for the CDR3: TGCGCCAGCAGCCAAGGTCCCGGCAATGAGCAGTTCTTC. The chain joins TRBV4-1 to TRBJ2-1; D gene unclear. CDR1 is MGHRA and CDR2 is YSYEKL in the germline V gene. V was pared by 1 base and J by 6 bases, with 7 bases between. This CDR3 contains 13 residues.

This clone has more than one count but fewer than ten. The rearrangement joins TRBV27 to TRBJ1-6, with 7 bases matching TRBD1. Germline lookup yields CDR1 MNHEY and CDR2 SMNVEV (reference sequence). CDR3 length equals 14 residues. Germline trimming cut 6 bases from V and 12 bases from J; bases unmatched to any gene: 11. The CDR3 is CASSPGGPRGPLHF. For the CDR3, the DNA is TGTGCCAGCAGCCCAGGGGGTCCGCGGGGACCCCTCCACTTT.

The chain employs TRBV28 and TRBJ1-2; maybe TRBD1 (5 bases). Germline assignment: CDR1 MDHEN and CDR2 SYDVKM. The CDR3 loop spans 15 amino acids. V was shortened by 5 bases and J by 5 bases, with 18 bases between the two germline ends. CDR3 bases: TGTGCCAGCAGTCTCCCGGGGTCGGGGCTATATGGCTACACCTTC. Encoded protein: CASSLPGSGLYGYTF.

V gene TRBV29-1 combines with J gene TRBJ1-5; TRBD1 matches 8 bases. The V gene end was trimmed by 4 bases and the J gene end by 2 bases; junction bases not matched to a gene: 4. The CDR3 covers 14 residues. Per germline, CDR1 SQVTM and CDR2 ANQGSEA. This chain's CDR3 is CSVATGVRNQPQHF. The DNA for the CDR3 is TGCAGCGTTGCGACAGGGGTACGCAATCAGCCCCAGCATTTT.

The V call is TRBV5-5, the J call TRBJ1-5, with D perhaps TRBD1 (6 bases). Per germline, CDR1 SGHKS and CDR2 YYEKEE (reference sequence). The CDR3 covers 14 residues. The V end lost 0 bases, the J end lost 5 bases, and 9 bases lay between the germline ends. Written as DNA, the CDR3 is TGTGCCAGCAGCTTGGACAGGGTCGATCAGCCCCAGCATTTT. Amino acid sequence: CASSLDRVDQPQHF.

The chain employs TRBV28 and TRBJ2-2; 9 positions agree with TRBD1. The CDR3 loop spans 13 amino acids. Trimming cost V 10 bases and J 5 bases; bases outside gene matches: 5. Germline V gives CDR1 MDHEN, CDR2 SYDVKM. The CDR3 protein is CAISGQGTGELFF. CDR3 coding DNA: TGTGCCATCTCGGGACAGGGTACCGGGGAGCTGTTTTTT.